The 25 T cell receptor beta chains in this list originate from one sample, sequenced in a study of chemoradiotherapy in HPV16-positive cancers. Produced via immunoSEQ multiplex PCR; TCRdb's table is partial and in-frame only. Here the sample spans some 900 clones, approximately 91% being singletons. Material: tumor tissue, obtained from a patient who underwent chemoradiotherapy. These receptors came from a human donor with HPV-associated anogenital cancer.

The chain couples TRBV5-4 to TRBJ1-2; 10 bases align to TRBD1. Germline CDR1 is SGHNT and CDR2 is YYREEE (reference sequence). Trimming at V came to 4 bases and at J to 8 bases, leaving 8 bases not matched to a gene. This CDR3 has 14 amino acids. In DNA, the CDR3 is TGTGCCAGCAGCGGGCCGGGACAGGGGCAAGGCTACACCTTC. Translating it yields CASSGPGQGQGYTF.

The rearrangement links TRBV30 to TRBJ2-3; 7 nucleotides line up with TRBD2. The CDR3 consists of 12 residues. V lost 2 bases to trimming and J lost 10 bases; unmatched junction nucleotides: 6. The germline V gene has CDR1 GTSNPN and CDR2 SVGIG (reference sequence). The chain's CDR3 is CAWSPQRESQYF. The CDR3 nucleotides are TGTGCCTGGAGTCCGCAGCGGGAATCGCAGTATTTT.

The chain joins TRBV18 to TRBJ1-2, with TRBD1 matching 9 bases. J gave up 8 bases and V 0 bases, and 10 bases lay outside the gene matches. CDR3 length: 16 residues. Germline CDR1 is KGHSH and CDR2 is LQKENI. CDR3 nucleotide sequence: TGTGCCAGCTCACCACCACAGGGGGCCCAAGCGGGGGGCTACACCTTC. The encoded protein is CASSPPQGAQAGGYTF.

The chain recombines TRBV13 with TRBJ2-3, with 9 nucleotides matching TRBD2. This CDR3 region has 15 residues. Per germline, CDR1 PRHDT and CDR2 FYEKMQ (reference sequence). J lost 2 bases, V lost 7 bases, and 7 bases had no gene match. The CDR3 coding sequence is TGTGCCAGCACCGTGCGGGGGGGCCTCACAGATACGCAGTATTTT. This gives the protein CASTVRGGLTDTQYF.

The CDR3 sequence: CASSQDIGDGEAFF. The CDR3 DNA is TGCGCCAGCAGCCAAGATATAGGGGATGGTGAAGCTTTCTTT. The chain combines TRBV4-3 with TRBJ1-1; D is perhaps TRBD1 (5 bases). The V gene lost 0 bases and the J gene lost 7 bases, with 12 bases spanning the gap. The CDR3 length is 14 residues. The germline V gene has CDR1 LGHNA and CDR2 YSLEER.

This clone was detected once. This chain connects TRBV7-9 to TRBJ1-6; D ambiguous. The CDR3 is 13 amino acids. CDR1 is SEHNR and CDR2 is FQNEAQ in the germline V gene (reference sequence). The germline V and J ends were trimmed by 1 base and 7 bases, with 5 bases remaining between them. CDR3 sequence (DNA): TGTGCCAGCAGCTTAGGTTGGAATTCACCCCTCCACTTT. Translated, it gives CASSLGWNSPLHF.

This clone was seen a single time. The V call is TRBV2, the J call TRBJ1-2; maybe TRBD1 (5 bases). Germline V gene sequence: CDR1 SNHLY, CDR2 FYNNEI. With 7 bases removed from V and 8 bases from J, the gap between germline ends came to 17 bases. The length of the CDR3 is 13 residues. The CDR3 region is CASTETSRGGYTF. In DNA, the CDR3 is TGTGCCAGCACCGAGACCTCCCGGGGGGGCTACACCTTC.

J is TRBJ2-2 and V is TRBV6-4, with unresolved D. CDR1 and CDR2 from the germline V gene are MRHNA and SNTAGT. The V end was cut by 0 bases, the J end by 3 bases, with 8 bases between. This CDR3 is built from 15 residues. Here the CDR3 reads CASSDSTRDTGELFF. CDR3 DNA: TGTGCCAGCAGTGACTCGACCCGAGACACCGGGGAGCTGTTTTTT.

The rearrangement uses TRBV19 and TRBJ1-5; no reliable D call. Per germline, CDR1 LNHDA and CDR2 SQIVND (reference sequence). Trimming stripped 5 bases from V and 2 bases from J, with 10 bases between. This CDR3 has 14 amino acids. CDR3 sequence reads: CASSLHDGNQPQHF. The DNA of the CDR3 is TGTGCCAGTAGTCTACACGATGGCAATCAGCCCCAGCATTTT.

The gene calls are TRBV12-2 and TRBJ1-3. TRBV12-2 is termed a pseudogene. CDR3 length: 15 residues. The chain's CDR3 is CASRFPGYSGNTIYF. CDR3 sequence (DNA): TGTGCAAGTCGCTTTCCGGGATACTCTGGAAACACCATATATTTT.

The chain is built from TRBV4-3 and TRBJ2-1, with TRBD1 matching over 10 bases. V dropped 3 bases and J dropped 10; count of bases not matched to a gene: 15. CDR3 length equals 17 residues. Germline CDR1 is LGHNA and CDR2 is YSLEER. The CDR3 here is CASSQRSLDRGHGEQFF. CDR3 DNA sequence: TGCGCCAGCAGCCAGAGGTCCTTAGACAGGGGGCATGGGGAGCAGTTCTTC.

The chain couples TRBV18 to TRBJ1-1; 9 bases map to TRBD1. The germline CDR1 and CDR2 sequences are KGHSH and LQKENI. With 2 bases clipped from V and 5 bases from J, the junction kept 9 bases outside the gene matches. The CDR3 consists of 16 residues. In nucleotides, the CDR3 is TGTGCCAGCTCACCAAGATCCGGACAGGGGAGAACTGAAGCTTTCTTT. It yields the protein CASSPRSGQGRTEAFF.

The genes are TRBV27 and TRBJ2-4; D possibly corresponds to TRBD1 (6 bases). Trimming took 5 bases from V and 1 from J, leaving 15 bases between them. Germline CDR1 is MNHEY and CDR2 is SMNVEV (reference sequence). This CDR3 spans 16 amino acids. CDR3: CASSHHPGVAKNIQYF. The CDR3, as DNA: TGTGCCAGCAGTCACCACCCAGGGGTGGCCAAAAACATTCAGTACTTC.

The chain joins TRBV4-1 to TRBJ2-3; 8 bases fit TRBD1. This CDR3 has 14 residues. Trimming at V came to 6 bases and at J to 7 bases, leaving 9 bases not matched to a gene. Per the germline V gene, CDR1 is MGHRA and CDR2 is YSYEKL. CDR3 DNA sequence: TGCGCCAGCAGAGGAGACAGGGGATTCTATACGCAGTATTTT. Protein sequence: CASRGDRGFYTQYF.

In nucleotides, the CDR3 is TGTGCCAGCAGCTCCGTGGGACAGGGGGCAGCTAATGAAAAACTGTTTTTT. The encoded protein is CASSSVGQGAANEKLFF. This chain uses TRBV5-6 with TRBJ1-4; 12 bases align to TRBD1. The CDR3 contains 17 residues. V trimming: 3 bases; J trimming: 3 bases; junction bases outside the gene matches: 6. CDR1 is SGHDT and CDR2 is YYEEEE in the germline V gene.

This chain connects TRBV10-3 to TRBJ1-5; no clear D. Trimming stripped 3 bases from V and 10 bases from J, with 16 bases between. Germline V gives CDR1 ENHRY, CDR2 SYGVKD. This CDR3 has 14 residues. CDR3 amino acids: CAISDPDMVSPQHF. In nucleotides, the CDR3 is TGTGCCATCAGTGACCCAGACATGGTGAGCCCCCAGCATTTT.

The rearrangement uses TRBV2 and TRBJ2-1, with D hard to call. The germline V gene encodes CDR1 SNHLY and CDR2 FYNNEI. With 4 bases removed from V and 0 bases from J, the gap between germline ends came to 13 bases. The CDR3 has 16 amino acids. CDR3 region: CASSAGQASSYNEQFF. The CDR3 DNA follows: TGTGCCAGCAGTGCCGGCCAGGCAAGCTCCTACAATGAGCAGTTCTTC.

The CDR3 loop reads CASSSAALSFSSYEQYF. In DNA form, the CDR3 reads TGTGCCAGCAGTTCGGCAGCCCTGTCATTCAGCTCCTACGAGCAGTACTTC. The chain recombines TRBV28 with TRBJ2-7; the D is unclear. The germline CDR1 and CDR2 sequences are MDHEN and SYDVKM. CDR3 length: 17 amino acids. V was trimmed by 4 bases and J by 0 bases, leaving 19 bases between them.

This chain connects TRBV2 to TRBJ1-2; D is ambiguous. Germline V gene lookup returns CDR1 SNHLY and CDR2 FYNNEI. V lost 4 bases, J lost 2 bases, and 11 bases lay in between. This CDR3 is built from 14 residues. CDR3 sequence reads: CASSGSLGNYGYTF. CDR3 sequence (DNA): TGTGCCAGCAGTGGGAGTTTAGGGAACTATGGCTACACCTTC.

The gene calls are TRBV5-1 and TRBJ1-1; D call uncertain. This CDR3 contains 14 residues. Germline CDR1 is SGHRS and CDR2 is YFSETQ. V lost 4 bases, J lost 1 base, and 11 bases lay in between. CDR3 in amino acids: CASSPLGANTEAFF. In DNA, the CDR3 is TGCGCCAGCAGCCCCCTCGGCGCGAACACTGAAGCTTTCTTT.

This chain links TRBV7-2 with TRBJ1-3; 9 bases map to TRBD1. The CDR3 is 15 amino acids. CDR1 is SGHTA, CDR2 FQGNSA, per germline. V was pared by 3 bases and J by 0 bases, with 0 bases of the junction left unmatched. CDR3 nucleotides: TGTGCCAGCAGCTTGGACAGGGGCTCTGGAAACACCATATATTTT. Translating it yields CASSLDRGSGNTIYF.

The chain joins TRBV11-2 to TRBJ2-1; 11 nucleotides line up with TRBD2. CDR1 SGHAT and CDR2 FQNNGV come from the germline V gene. The CDR3 is 17 residues long. V gave up 2 bases and J gave up 0 bases; unmatched junction bases: 3. The DNA of the CDR3 is TGTGCCAGCAGCTTACTAGCGGGGGGACACTCCTACAATGAGCAGTTCTTC. Its protein product is CASSLLAGGHSYNEQFF.

The CDR3 here is CASSFSSPGSGSPLHF. As DNA, the CDR3 is TGCGCCAGCAGCTTTTCGTCGCCGGGGAGTGGATCACCCCTCCACTTT. The J gene is TRBJ1-6, the V gene TRBV5-1; D unclear. V dropped 2 bases and J dropped 10 bases, with 19 bases sitting between them. This CDR3 has 16 residues. From germline, CDR1 is SGHRS and CDR2 YFSETQ.

The V gene is TRBV27, the J gene TRBJ1-5; TRBD1 matches 7 bases. With V trimmed by 2 bases and J by 2 bases, 9 bases remained unmatched. The CDR3 has 17 amino acids. Germline V lookup: CDR1 MNHEY, CDR2 SMNVEV (reference sequence). The CDR3 protein is CASSLMGGTAGNQPQHF. Here the CDR3 DNA reads TGTGCCAGCAGTTTAATGGGAGGGACAGCGGGCAATCAGCCCCAGCATTTT.

This rearrangement joins TRBV19 to TRBJ1-5; D is possibly TRBD1 (5 bases). CDR3 size: 16 residues. Between the trimmed V and J ends, which lost 1 base and 3 bases, there was a span of 13 bases. Germline V gene lookup returns CDR1 LNHDA and CDR2 SQIVND (reference sequence). The CDR3 protein is CASSIGQGIFNQPQHF. CDR3 in DNA: TGTGCCAGTAGTATAGGGCAGGGTATCTTCAATCAGCCCCAGCATTTT.